The clone carrying this T cell receptor beta chain was found a few times. Its antigen is unidentified. The CDR3 sequence is 15 residues long. Looked up from germline, CDR1 is LNHNV and CDR2 is YYDKDF (reference sequence). Deletions cut 1 base from V and 7 bases from J, with 11 bases between. TCRdb recomputed calls from the reads with MiXCR, one row per CDR3 protein. The sample consists of more than 400,000 distinct CDR3 sequences, 26% of them appearing once. These data are taken from a study of T cell repertoires in cytomegalovirus infection. Study summary: Public TCR beta signature analysis indicated the presence of both CMV infection and matching HLA type.

Whole-study results and caveats: In two of eight donors, the top clonotype was HLA-C-restricted CMV-specific. Cumulative frequency of public TCR beta families picked out carriers of CMV plus the relevant HLA.

The clonotype originates from a human donor in good health (CMV status not recorded). Some clones in this sample may be carry-over from other donors' samples. V usage is TRBV15 and J usage is TRBJ1-6, with a weak D call TRBD1 (6 bases). The sample consisted of PBMCs. The DNA for the CDR3 is TGTGCCACCAGCAGAGTAGCAGGGGAAAATTCACCCCTCCACTTT. It is translated as CATSRVAGENSPLHF.